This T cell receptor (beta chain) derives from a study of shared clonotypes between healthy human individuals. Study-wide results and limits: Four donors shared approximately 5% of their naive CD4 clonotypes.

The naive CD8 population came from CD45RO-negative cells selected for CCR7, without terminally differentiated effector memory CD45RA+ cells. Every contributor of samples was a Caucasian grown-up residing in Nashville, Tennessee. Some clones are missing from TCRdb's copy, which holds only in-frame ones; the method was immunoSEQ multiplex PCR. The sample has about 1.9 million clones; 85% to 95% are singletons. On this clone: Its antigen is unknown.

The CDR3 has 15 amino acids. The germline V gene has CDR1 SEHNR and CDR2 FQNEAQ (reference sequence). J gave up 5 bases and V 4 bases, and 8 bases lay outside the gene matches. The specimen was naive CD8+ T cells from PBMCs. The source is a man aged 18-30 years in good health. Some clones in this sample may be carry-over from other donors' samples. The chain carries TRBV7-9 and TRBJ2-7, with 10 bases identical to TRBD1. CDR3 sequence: CASSWPGQGMHEQYF. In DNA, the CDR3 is TGTGCCAGCAGCTGGCCGGGACAGGGGATGCACGAGCAGTACTTC.